This T cell receptor (beta chain) was captured in a study of T cell repertoires in ileal Crohn's disease. Profiling relied on immunoSEQ multiplex PCR, and the TCRdb table lists in-frame clones only, not all of them. The sample comprises more than 15,000 clones, about 60% of which are singletons, and around 6.1% rests with the top ten. Germline V CDR1 and CDR2: SGHKS, YYEKEE (reference sequence). J lost 1 base, V lost 6 bases, and 7 bases had no gene match. This CDR3 is 16 amino acids long. Input material: ileal tissue. The sequence was obtained from an adult with Crohn's disease. The genes are TRBV5-5 and TRBJ2-6, with 7 bases that match TRBD1. Here the CDR3 reads CASTYLQGSGANVLTF. DNA for the CDR3: TGTGCCAGCACCTATTTACAGGGGTCTGGGGCCAACGTCCTGACTTTC.